The TCR beta chain described here comes from a study of blood T cell repertoires in COVID-19. Across the study: Collection of acute and convalescent COVID-19 samples took place in the United States, Italy and Spain. T cells, B-cell-depleted T cells, or PBMCs provided the cDNA or gDNA that served as material.

V was pared by 0 bases and J by 5 bases, with 8 bases between. Germline CDR1 and CDR2: SGHRS and YFSETQ. This CDR3 region has 13 residues. Sequencing was performed with immunoSEQ multiplex PCR; in TCRdb, only in-frame clones are kept and a portion is missing. The sample consists of over 60,000 clones, 84% of them appearing once. The chain links TRBV5-1 to TRBJ2-5; D might be TRBD1 (5 bases). Sequencing input: peripheral blood. This sequence was found in a human donor in a cohort sampled during active COVID-19. The CDR3 loop is CASSLEGIETQYF. The CDR3 DNA reads as TGCGCCAGCAGCTTGGAGGGGATTGAGACCCAGTACTTC. The full variable domain, in which reference TRBV5-1 and TRBJ2-5 provide the parts outside the CDR3, is KAGVTQTPRYLIKTRGQQVTLSCSPISGHRSVSWYQQTPGQGLQFLFEYFSETQRNKGNFPGRFSGRQFSNSRSEMNVSTLELGDSALYLCASSLEGIETQYFGPGTRLLVL.